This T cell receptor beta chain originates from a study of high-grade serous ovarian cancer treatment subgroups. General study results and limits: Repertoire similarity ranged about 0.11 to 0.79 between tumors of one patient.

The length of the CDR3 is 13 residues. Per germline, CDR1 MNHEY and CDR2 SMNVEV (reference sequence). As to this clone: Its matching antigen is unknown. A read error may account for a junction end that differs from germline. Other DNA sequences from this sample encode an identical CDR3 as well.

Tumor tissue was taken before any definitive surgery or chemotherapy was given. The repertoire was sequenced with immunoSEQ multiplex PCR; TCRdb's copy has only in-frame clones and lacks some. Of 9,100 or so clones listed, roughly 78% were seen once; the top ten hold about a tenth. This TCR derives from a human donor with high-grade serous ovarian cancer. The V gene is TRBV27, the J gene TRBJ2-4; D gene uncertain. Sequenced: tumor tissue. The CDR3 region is CASSLLNENIQYF. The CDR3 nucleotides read TGCGCCAGCAGTTTATTGAATGAAAACATTCAGTACTTC.